This TCR beta chain stems from a study of T cells expressing NK-cell markers. Study observations and caveats: HCMV specificity was not established for the expanded NKG2C+ T cell clones. In about six donors, dominant NKG2C+ clonotypes were roughly 1.0-8% of CD8+ T cells. The CD3+CD56-NKG2C+ fraction was also led by these clonotypes in a few donors.

This CDR3 is built from 16 residues. Germline V gene lookup returns CDR1 SGHDN and CDR2 FVKESK. TCRdb re-called the 5' RACE reads and catalogs CDR3 proteins one per entry, DNA excluded. The ten most abundant clones cover around a third of a sample with about 150,000 distinct CDR3 sequences. Concerning this clonotype itself: As yet, its antigen is unknown.

The gene calls are TRBV14 and TRBJ2-1; TCRdb proposes TRBD2, but this gene call is untestable without DNA. The sequencing input was blood T cells: a sorted CD56 or NKG2C T cell subset, CD4+ or CD8+ T cells, or bulk PBMC T cells (not recorded which). This sequence originates from a woman aged 45-60 years in good health. This CDR3 reads CASSQEVRGRAGEQFF.